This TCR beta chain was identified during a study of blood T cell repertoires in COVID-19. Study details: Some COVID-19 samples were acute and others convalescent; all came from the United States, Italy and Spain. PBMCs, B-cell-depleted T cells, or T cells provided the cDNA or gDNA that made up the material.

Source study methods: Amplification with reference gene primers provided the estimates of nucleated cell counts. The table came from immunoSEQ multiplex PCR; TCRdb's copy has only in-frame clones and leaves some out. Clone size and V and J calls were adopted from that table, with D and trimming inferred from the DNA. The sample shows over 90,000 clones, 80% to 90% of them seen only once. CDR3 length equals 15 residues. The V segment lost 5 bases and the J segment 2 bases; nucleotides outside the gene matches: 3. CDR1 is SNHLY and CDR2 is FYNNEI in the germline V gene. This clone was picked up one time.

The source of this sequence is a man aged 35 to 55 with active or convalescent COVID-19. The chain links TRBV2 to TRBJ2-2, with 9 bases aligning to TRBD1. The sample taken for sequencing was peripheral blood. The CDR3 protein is CASSRDRDNTGELFF. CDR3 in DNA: TGTGCCAGCAGTCGGGACAGGGATAACACCGGGGAGCTGTTTTTT. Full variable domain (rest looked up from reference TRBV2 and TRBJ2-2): EPEVTQTPSHQVTQMGQEVILRCVPISNHLYFYWYRQILGQKVEFLVSFYNNEISEKSEIFDDQFSVERPDGSNFTLKIRSTKLEDSAMYFCASSRDRDNTGELFFGEGSRLTVL.